A single sample gave rise to the 7 T cell receptor beta chains below, sequenced in a study of cytomegalovirus exposure and HLA in healthy donors. The PCR was carried out with 60 Vbeta primers and 13 Jbeta primers. The repertoire was sequenced with immunoSEQ multiplex PCR; TCRdb's copy has only in-frame clones and lacks some. The sample carries 200,000 to 250,000 clones, 82% recorded once. The sample taken for sequencing was PBMCs. The origin of the receptors is a woman between 40 and 50 years old in good health and CMV-seropositive.

This chain connects TRBV19 to TRBJ1-4; D might be TRBD1 (5 bases). Germline lookup yields CDR1 LNHDA and CDR2 SQIVND (reference sequence). The CDR3 has 15 residues. The germline V and J ends were trimmed by 4 bases and 1 base, with 10 bases remaining between them. CDR3: CASSKEGRTNEKLFF. The CDR3 nucleotides are TGTGCCAGTAGTAAAGAGGGGAGAACTAATGAAAAACTGTTTTTT.

This clone was seen once. V gene TRBV9 combines with J gene TRBJ2-6, with TRBD1 identical over 7 bases. Germline V gene data show CDR1 as SGDLS and CDR2 as YYNGEE. This CDR3 comprises 18 residues. With V trimmed by 3 bases and J by 0 bases, 9 bases remained unmatched. Here the CDR3 DNA reads TGTGCCAGCAGCGCAACTCAGGACAGGATCTCTGGGGCCAACGTCCTGACTTTC. Translated: CASSATQDRISGANVLTF.

J is TRBJ2-5 and V is TRBV25-1; TRBD2 matches 10 bases. Germline trimming cut 3 bases from V and 2 bases from J; bases unmatched to any gene: 6. The CDR3 is 16 residues long. Per the germline V gene, CDR1 is MGHDK and CDR2 is SYGVNS. The CDR3 DNA follows: TGTGCCAGCAGTGATTTAGGACTAGCGGCACAAGAGACCCAGTACTTC. This gives the protein CASSDLGLAAQETQYF.

The rearrangement uses TRBV6-5 and TRBJ1-1; 9 nucleotides line up with TRBD1. This CDR3 comprises 15 residues. CDR1 and CDR2 from the germline V gene are MNHEY and SVGAGI. V was clipped by 6 bases and J by 3 bases; unmatched bases: 8. The DNA for the CDR3 is TGTGCCAGCAGACCGAGACAGGGGGTGGACACTGAAGCTTTCTTT. It encodes CASRPRQGVDTEAFF.

V gene TRBV14 combines with J gene TRBJ1-1; possible D gene TRBD1, 6 bases. The CDR3 length is 15 residues. V lost 0 bases and J lost 2, with 10 bases in between. Germline-derived CDR1 and CDR2 are SGHDN and FVKESK. CDR3 DNA sequence: TGTGCCAGCAGCCAAGATGGCAGGGGAAACACTGAAGCTTTCTTT. This sequence encodes CASSQDGRGNTEAFF.

The chain has TRBV7-2 and TRBJ1-3; 8 nucleotides align to TRBD1. V dropped 5 bases and J dropped 4; count of bases not matched to a gene: 7. The CDR3 runs 15 residues. Germline loops: CDR1 SGHTA, CDR2 FQGNSA. This CDR3 is CASSLQTGEGNTIYF. In DNA form, the CDR3 reads TGTGCCAGCAGCCTTCAGACAGGGGAAGGAAACACCATATATTTT.

The chain carries TRBV5-1 and TRBJ2-2, with TRBD2 matching 9 bases. The CDR3 spans 20 residues. Trimming removed 1 base from V and 4 bases from J; junction bases left unmatched: 17. Germline-derived CDR1 and CDR2 are SGHRS and YFSETQ. The CDR3 loop reads CASSLPKRDSGSRGTGELFF. The CDR3 nucleotides read TGCGCCAGCAGCTTGCCCAAGCGGGATAGCGGGAGTCGGGGCACCGGGGAGCTGTTTTTT.